This T cell receptor (beta chain) originates from a study of memory CD4+ T cells and cytomegalovirus serostatus. Study-level results: CD4+ memory repertoires contained about two fifths of the roughly 160 reported CMV TCRbeta sequences.

This table comes from immunoSEQ multiplex PCR, and its TCRdb copy is limited to in-frame clones, with some not included. Altogether some 46,000 clones are present, around 80% being singletons, with the ten largest covering 1% to 1.3%. On this clone itself: Its antigen remains unknown.

The sort gate was single viable CD3+CD4+CD8-CD45RO+ cells for memory CD4+ T cells. The CDR3 length is 11 residues. The germline CDR1 and CDR2 sequences are GTSNPN and SVGIG (reference sequence). V gave up 5 bases and J gave up 8 bases, with 12 bases separating them. This chain connects TRBV30 to TRBJ1-2; D uncertain. Sequences were obtained from memory CD4+ T cells from blood. This clonotype was obtained from an adult in good health and CMV-seronegative. In DNA, the CDR3 is TGTGCCTGGGCTCGGGCGGGAGGCTACACCTTC. Translated, it gives CAWARAGGYTF.